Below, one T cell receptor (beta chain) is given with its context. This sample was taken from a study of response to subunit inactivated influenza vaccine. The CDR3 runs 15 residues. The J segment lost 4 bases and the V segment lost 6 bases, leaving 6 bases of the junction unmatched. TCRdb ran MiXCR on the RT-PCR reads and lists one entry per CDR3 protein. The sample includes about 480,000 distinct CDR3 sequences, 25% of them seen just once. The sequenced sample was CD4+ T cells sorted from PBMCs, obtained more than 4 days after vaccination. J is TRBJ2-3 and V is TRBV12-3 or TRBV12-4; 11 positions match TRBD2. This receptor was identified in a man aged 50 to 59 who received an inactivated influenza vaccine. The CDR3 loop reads CASSAGLAVPDTQYF. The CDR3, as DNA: TGTGCCAGCAGCGCGGGACTAGCGGTTCCAGATACGCAGTATTTT.